A single sample is the source of the 31 T cell receptor beta chains below, sequenced in a study of cytomegalovirus exposure and HLA in healthy donors. It was with 60 Vbeta and 13 Jbeta primers that the PCR ran. The repertoire was sequenced with immunoSEQ multiplex PCR; TCRdb's copy has only in-frame clones and lacks some. In the table there are 150,000 to 200,000 clones, roughly 65% of which are singletons. The sample consisted of PBMCs. The receptor source for this set is a woman under 30 in good health and CMV-seropositive.

This chain uses TRBV18 with TRBJ1-1; D uncertain. Germline CDR1 and CDR2: KGHSH and LQKENI. The V end was cut by 5 bases, the J end by 1 base, with 8 bases between. CDR3 length equals 13 residues. The CDR3 here is CASSASENTEAFF. In DNA, the CDR3 is TGTGCCAGCTCAGCATCAGAGAACACTGAAGCTTTCTTT.

The chain joins TRBV18 to TRBJ2-1, with 7 nucleotides matching TRBD2. CDR3 size: 14 residues. Germline loops: CDR1 KGHSH, CDR2 LQKENI. Unmatched junction bases numbered 10, after V lost 6 bases and J lost 8 bases. CDR3 in amino acids: CASSPTSAGDEQFF. The CDR3 nucleotides read TGTGCCAGCTCCCCAACCTCGGCGGGAGATGAGCAGTTCTTC.

The V and J genes are TRBV4-2 and TRBJ2-4, with TRBD2 matching 8 bases. The CDR3 is 18 residues long. CDR1 is LGHNA and CDR2 is YNFKEQ in the germline V gene. V gave up 0 bases and J gave up 0 bases; unmatched junction bases: 7. CDR3 nucleotide sequence: TGTGCCAGCAGCCAAGAGTCGGCGGGGGGCGAAGCCAAAAACATTCAGTACTTC. This gives the protein CASSQESAGGEAKNIQYF.

This clone was detected a few times. This rearrangement joins TRBV13 to TRBJ2-5; TRBD2 is a possible D gene (5 bases). The germline V gene encodes CDR1 PRHDT and CDR2 FYEKMQ (reference sequence). This CDR3 spans 15 amino acids. The V and J ends lost 6 bases and 2 bases respectively, with 16 bases between them. CDR3 amino acids: CASRAWATGQETQYF. The CDR3 DNA reads TGTGCCAGCAGGGCTTGGGCGACGGGACAAGAGACCCAGTACTTC.

The chain links TRBV30 to TRBJ2-4, with 8 bases that match TRBD2. The V gene end was trimmed by 5 bases and the J gene end by 3 bases; junction bases not matched to a gene: 15. Germline lookup yields CDR1 GTSNPN and CDR2 SVGIG (reference sequence). This CDR3 has 17 amino acids. CDR3 sequence: CAWGRKRENEVKNIQYF. The CDR3 bases are TGTGCCTGGGGTAGGAAGCGGGAGAACGAAGTCAAAAACATTCAGTACTTC.

The gene calls are TRBV28 and TRBJ2-3; tentatively, D is TRBD1 (6 bases). CDR1 and CDR2 from the germline V gene are MDHEN and SYDVKM. V was trimmed by 3 bases and J by 4 bases, leaving 11 bases between them. This CDR3 is built from 14 residues. CDR3 DNA sequence: TGTGCCAGCAGTTTCCTTTACAGGGCAGATACGCAGTATTTT. This encodes CASSFLYRADTQYF.

The chain recombines TRBV10-3 with TRBJ1-1; TRBD1 is a possible D gene (5 bases). Germline loops: CDR1 ENHRY, CDR2 SYGVKD. Trimming removed 9 bases from V and 6 bases from J, with 17 bases in between. This CDR3 region has 13 residues. CDR3 sequence: CAILGGEYAEAFF. The DNA for the CDR3 is TGTGCCATTCTCGGAGGGGAATACGCTGAAGCTTTCTTT.

The chain couples TRBV28 to TRBJ1-1; 9 bases fit TRBD1. The germline gives CDR1 MDHEN, CDR2 SYDVKM. After removal of 5 bases from V and 0 bases from J, the junction contained 4 bases not matched to a gene. The CDR3 has 15 residues. CDR3: CASSRRDRVNTEAFF. The DNA of the CDR3 is TGTGCCAGCAGTAGACGGGACAGGGTGAACACTGAAGCTTTCTTT.

This clone appeared a few times. The genes are TRBV28 and TRBJ2-7; maybe TRBD2 (5 bases). Between the trimmed V and J ends, which lost 5 bases and 4 bases, there was a span of 9 bases. The germline V gene encodes CDR1 MDHEN and CDR2 SYDVKM. The CDR3 loop spans 12 amino acids. The chain's CDR3 is CASSRREYEQYF. DNA for the CDR3: TGTGCCAGCAGTCGAAGGGAGTACGAGCAGTACTTC.

The chain uses TRBV5-6 and TRBJ2-3; D uncertain. This CDR3 spans 16 amino acids. Germline V gene sequence: CDR1 SGHDT, CDR2 YYEEEE. Trimming took 3 bases from V and 2 from J, leaving 16 bases between them. DNA of the CDR3: TGTGCCAGCAGCTCCTCCAGTGAGGCTGTCACAGATACGCAGTATTTT. The encoded protein is CASSSSSEAVTDTQYF. Complete variable domain (other parts from reference TRBV5-6 and TRBJ2-3): DAGVTQSPTHLIKTRGQQVTLRCSPKSGHDTVSWYQQALGQGPQFIFQYYEEEERQRGNFPDRFSGHQFPNYSSELNVNALLLGDSALYLCASSSSSEAVTDTQYFGPGTRLTVL.

The table lists this clone with a few counts. The genes are TRBV5-1 and TRBJ2-7, with D possibly matching TRBD2 (6 bases). CDR1 is SGHRS, CDR2 YFSETQ, per germline. The CDR3 consists of 16 residues. V lost 3 bases and J lost 3, with 19 bases in between. CDR3 DNA: TGCGCCAGCAGCTCTTTTTTCCGGGAGACGTACTACGAGCAGTACTTC. Its translation is CASSSFFRETYYEQYF.

This clone has a handful of counts. The chain recombines TRBV4-3 with TRBJ1-1; D is unresolved. The germline V gene encodes CDR1 LGHNA and CDR2 YSLEER. V lost 0 bases to trimming and J lost 7 bases, with 12 bases between them. This CDR3 has 14 amino acids. CDR3 sequence: CASSQDPAGLEAFF. As DNA, the CDR3 is TGCGCCAGCAGCCAAGATCCGGCCGGACTTGAAGCTTTCTTT.

The chain carries TRBV10-3 and TRBJ1-1; tentative D call: TRBD1 (5 bases). V dropped 3 bases and J dropped 2 bases, with 13 bases sitting between them. The germline CDR1 and CDR2 sequences are ENHRY and SYGVKD. This CDR3 contains 15 residues. The CDR3 DNA reads TGTGCCATCAGTGATACACAGGCACCTAACACTGAAGCTTTCTTT. It specifies CAISDTQAPNTEAFF.

The J gene is TRBJ1-1, the V gene TRBV2, with 7 bases that match TRBD1. With V trimmed by 8 bases and J by 7 bases, 7 bases remained unmatched. The germline gives CDR1 SNHLY, CDR2 FYNNEI. The CDR3 length is 12 residues. The CDR3 sequence is CASGETGLEAFF. CDR3 DNA: TGTGCCAGCGGGGAGACAGGGCTTGAAGCTTTCTTT.

The V and J genes are TRBV19 and TRBJ1-3, with 8 bases fitting TRBD1. The CDR3 runs 15 residues. Looked up from germline, CDR1 is LNHDA and CDR2 is SQIVND (reference sequence). The V segment lost 3 bases and the J segment 2 bases; nucleotides outside the gene matches: 3. The CDR3 nucleotides are TGTGCCAGTAGTATGGGCAGGGGGCCTGGAAACACCATATATTTT. Amino acid sequence: CASSMGRGPGNTIYF.

This CDR3 reads CASTGGSTGTLYGYTF. The CDR3 nucleotides are TGTGCCAGTACCGGTGGCTCGACAGGGACTCTATATGGCTACACCTTC. The chain has TRBV19 and TRBJ1-2; TRBD1 matches 7 bases. J was trimmed by 5 bases and V by 7 bases; bases with no gene match: 16. The germline gives CDR1 LNHDA, CDR2 SQIVND (reference sequence). This CDR3 contains 16 residues.

In its sample, this clone was seen a few times. V is TRBV4-1 and J is TRBJ2-5, with 7 bases identical to TRBD2. The germline V gene has CDR1 MGHRA and CDR2 YSYEKL. The CDR3 is made up of 15 amino acids. V trimming: 3 bases; J trimming: 5 bases; junction bases outside the gene matches: 9. The CDR3 sequence: CASSHAGTNVETQYF. The CDR3 region has the DNA TGCGCCAGCAGCCATGCTGGGACTAACGTGGAGACCCAGTACTTC.

The chain uses TRBV11-2 and TRBJ1-4; 9 nucleotides match TRBD1. J lost 6 bases, V lost 4 bases, and 9 bases had no gene match. There are 16 residues in the CDR3. Germline lookup yields CDR1 SGHAT and CDR2 FQNNGV. The CDR3 reads CASSSSGTGLDEKLFF. The CDR3 DNA is TGTGCCAGCAGCTCTTCCGGGACAGGGTTGGATGAAAAACTGTTTTTT.

This clone has just a few counts. CDR3 residues: CASSHRDRNYEQYF. For the CDR3, the DNA is TGTGCCAGCAGCCACCGGGACAGGAACTACGAGCAGTACTTC. The chain couples TRBV7-9 to TRBJ2-7; the match to TRBD1 covers 8 bases. V was clipped by 5 bases and J by 3 bases; unmatched bases: 6. Germline V CDR1 and CDR2: SEHNR, FQNEAQ (reference sequence). This CDR3 comprises 14 residues.

The rearrangement links TRBV5-6 to TRBJ1-2; D is unclear. CDR1 and CDR2 from the germline V gene are SGHDT and YYEEEE. With 2 bases removed from V and 8 bases from J, the gap between germline ends came to 10 bases. This CDR3 has 12 residues. CDR3 sequence (DNA): TGTGCCAGCAGCTTTCGGTCCAGGGGCTACACCTTC. It translates to CASSFRSRGYTF.

This clone was counted between two and nine times. The chain recombines TRBV9 with TRBJ2-3; possibly TRBD2 for D (5 bases). The ends were cut back, 3 bases at V and 4 bases at J, with 12 bases in the middle. The CDR3 has 14 residues. Germline values: CDR1 SGDLS, CDR2 YYNGEE. The CDR3 sequence: CASSGASGSDTQYF. For the CDR3, the DNA is TGTGCCAGCAGCGGTGCGAGCGGTTCAGATACGCAGTATTTT.

J is TRBJ2-7 and V is TRBV7-8, with 7 bases aligning to TRBD2. Germline CDR1 and CDR2: SGHVS and FQNEAQ. The CDR3 has 14 amino acids. Trimming cost V 1 base and J 5 bases; bases outside gene matches: 5. The DNA for the CDR3 is TGTGCCAGCAGCTTAGGTGGCGGGAGAAACGAGCAGTACTTC. As protein: CASSLGGGRNEQYF.

The chain combines TRBV30 with TRBJ2-5; 9 bases agree with TRBD2. J lost 4 bases, V lost 5 bases, and 11 bases had no gene match. The CDR3 contains 15 residues. CDR1 is GTSNPN and CDR2 is SVGIG in the germline V gene (reference sequence). CDR3 amino acids: CAWGSGLAIGETQYF. CDR3 sequence (DNA): TGTGCCTGGGGATCGGGACTAGCCATTGGAGAGACCCAGTACTTC.

This chain uses TRBV5-6 with TRBJ1-2; no definite D call. CDR3 length equals 14 residues. Germline V gene lookup returns CDR1 SGHDT and CDR2 YYEEEE. V was trimmed by 1 base and J by 0 bases, leaving 7 bases between them. Here the CDR3 reads CASSLFPSNYGYTF. CDR3 nucleotide sequence: TGTGCCAGCAGCTTGTTTCCCTCTAACTATGGCTACACCTTC.

The CDR3 DNA is TGCAGTGCTGATATAGACTACGAGCAGTACTTC. As protein: CSADIDYEQYF. This sequence joins TRBV20-1 and TRBJ2-7, with D uncertain. The V and J ends lost 5 bases and 3 bases respectively, with 8 bases between them. The CDR3 has 11 residues. CDR1 and CDR2 from the germline V gene are DFQATT and SNEGSKA (reference sequence).

This chain joins TRBV9 and TRBJ2-1, with a possible D match to TRBD2 (6 bases). Germline CDR1 is SGDLS and CDR2 is YYNGEE. The CDR3 contains 14 residues. V shed 3 bases and J shed 4 bases, with 11 bases lying between them. Here the CDR3 reads CASSGSGRYNEQFF. The CDR3, as DNA: TGTGCCAGCAGCGGTAGCGGACGTTACAATGAGCAGTTCTTC.

This clone was seen a handful of times. The chain is built from TRBV18 and TRBJ1-2, with D tentatively TRBD1 (6 bases). CDR1 KGHSH and CDR2 LQKENI come from the germline V gene. CDR3 length equals 15 residues. Between the trimmed V and J ends, which lost 3 bases and 0 bases, there was a span of 11 bases. The CDR3 loop reads CASSPTGQSNYGYTF. CDR3 coding DNA: TGTGCCAGCTCACCCACCGGACAGTCTAACTATGGCTACACCTTC. The full variable domain, with the rest looked up from reference TRBV18 and TRBJ1-2, is NAGVMQNPRHLVRRRGQEARLRCSPMKGHSHVYWYRQLPEEGLKFMVYLQKENIIDESGMPKERFSAEFPKEGPSILRIQQVVRGDSAAYFCASSPTGQSNYGYTFGSGTRLTVV.

The V gene is TRBV29-1, the J gene TRBJ1-2; no clear D. The germline CDR1 and CDR2 sequences are SQVTM and ANQGSEA. The V end was cut by 1 base, the J end by 3 bases, with 27 bases between. The CDR3 is 19 residues long. The CDR3 nucleotides read TGCAGCGTTGAAGGCGGGGAGAACGGGAAGCCTGGGTTGCACTATGGCTACACCTTC. It specifies CSVEGGENGKPGLHYGYTF.

This clone occurred once. The rearrangement links TRBV7-9 to TRBJ1-2; unclear D gene. The CDR3 runs 15 residues. CDR1 is SEHNR and CDR2 is FQNEAQ in the germline V gene (reference sequence). The ends were cut back, 1 base at V and 4 bases at J, with 13 bases in the middle. The CDR3 coding sequence is TGTGCCAGCAGCTTAGTGTTGGAGACGCCCTATGGCTACACCTTC. Translated, it gives CASSLVLETPYGYTF.

The chain uses TRBV4-3 and TRBJ1-6; the D gene is possibly TRBD1 (5 bases). Trimming removed 0 bases at V and 11 bases at J, with 20 bases between. Per the germline V gene, CDR1 is LGHNA and CDR2 is YSLEER. The CDR3 length is 17 residues. In nucleotides, the CDR3 is TGCGCCAGCAGCCAAGAACAAGTGGGGGAGGGTTTTACACCCCTCCACTTT. Translated, it gives CASSQEQVGEGFTPLHF.

This chain uses TRBV5-1 with TRBJ2-2; 11 bases line up with TRBD2. The CDR3 runs to 16 residues. Germline CDR1 SGHRS, CDR2 YFSETQ. J lost 4 bases, V lost 1 base, and 3 bases had no gene match. The CDR3 nucleotides read TGCGCCAGCAGCTTGTATACTAGCGGGAGCACCGGGGAGCTGTTTTTT. Amino acid sequence: CASSLYTSGSTGELFF. The entire variable domain, with the rest obtained from reference TRBV5-1 and TRBJ2-2, is as follows: KAGVTQTPRYLIKTRGQQVTLSCSPISGHRSVSWYQQTPGQGLQFLFEYFSETQRNKGNFPGRFSGRQFSNSRSEMNVSTLELGDSALYLCASSLYTSGSTGELFFGEGSRLTVL.